This T cell receptor (beta chain) was retrieved from a study of T cells in Graves' hyperthyroidism and ophthalmopathy. Study results and caveats: Through a model of 13 V-J features, ophthalmopathy was separated from stable hyperthyroidism. Ophthalmopathy was identified by the model a median roughly six months ahead of onset. In blood, most of the thyroid clonotypes expanded above 0.001 were also present.

The V and J ends lost 5 bases and 5 bases, in that order; junction bases with no gene match: 9. This CDR3 has 15 amino acids. Germline V gene sequence: CDR1 SGHAT, CDR2 FQNNGV. TCR beta CDR3 regions were amplified from RNA transcripts. Carried out on the TCR CDR3, a first-round RT-PCR used the HTBI primer set. Each CDR3 protein is one row after TCRdb ran MiXCR on the multiplex PCR reads. Altogether fewer than 800,000 distinct CDR3 sequences are present, 16% being singletons, with the ten largest covering approximately 8.4%. This clonotype was seen repeatedly, ten times or more. Its cognate antigen is unknown. Each diagnosis drew on symptoms, thyroxine, TRAb, thyroid ultrasound and orbital computed tomography findings.

This sequence was found in a young man with Graves' hyperthyroidism. Sequenced sample: blood. The genes are TRBV11-2 and TRBJ2-1; 7 bases map to TRBD2. The DNA for the CDR3 is TGTGCCAGCAGCCCCGGGGGGAGCGCAAACAATGAGCAGTTCTTC. Its translation: CASSPGGSANNEQFF.